A single sample is the source of the 24 T cell receptor beta chains below, sequenced in a study of siplizumab effects on memory and regulatory T cells. Sequencing was performed with immunoSEQ multiplex PCR; in TCRdb, only in-frame clones are kept and a portion is missing. This table holds approximately 100,000 clones, 85% to 95% found once. The specimen sequenced was Tregs sorted from blood. All receptors derive from a human donor in good health.

The V gene is TRBV6-1, the J gene TRBJ2-3; 11 bases agree with TRBD2. CDR3 length: 16 amino acids. Trimming cost V 3 bases and J 2 bases; bases outside gene matches: 4. Germline V gene lookup returns CDR1 MNHNS and CDR2 SASEGT. CDR3 sequence: CASSDLAGGPTDTQYF. The CDR3 DNA is TGTGCCAGCAGTGATCTAGCGGGAGGACCCACAGATACGCAGTATTTT.

The V and J genes are TRBV9 and TRBJ2-1, with D unclear. The CDR3 loop spans 12 amino acids. V was pared by 0 bases and J by 2 bases, with 0 bases between. The germline CDR1 and CDR2 sequences are SGDLS and YYNGEE. CDR3 sequence reads: CASSVAYNEQFF. CDR3 coding DNA: TGTGCCAGCAGCGTAGCCTACAATGAGCAGTTCTTC.

The CDR3 reads CASSPWTGLYEQYF. The CDR3 DNA reads as TGCGCCAGCAGCCCATGGACAGGGTTGTACGAGCAGTACTTC. The chain is built from TRBV5-1 and TRBJ2-7, with 8 bases lining up with TRBD1. In germline, CDR1 is SGHRS, CDR2 YFSETQ. Trimming removed 4 bases from V and 4 bases from J; junction bases left unmatched: 7. This CDR3 is built from 14 residues.

V and J are TRBV5-1 and TRBJ2-5; 10 nucleotides line up with TRBD2. The J segment lost 6 bases and the V segment lost 3 bases, leaving 8 bases of the junction unmatched. The CDR3 loop spans 15 amino acids. Germline CDR1 reads SGHRS; CDR2 reads YFSETQ. The CDR3: CASSSPGLAVKTQYF. In DNA form, the CDR3 reads TGCGCCAGCAGCTCTCCCGGACTAGCGGTCAAGACCCAGTACTTC.

This CDR3 reads CASSLVSNNQPQHF. The CDR3 bases are TGTGCCAGCAGCTTGGTATCAAACAATCAGCCCCAGCATTTT. The chain couples TRBV5-6 to TRBJ1-5; D gene unclear. The CDR3 runs 14 residues. Germline CDR1 and CDR2: SGHDT and YYEEEE. The ends were cut back, 0 bases at V and 3 bases at J, with 7 bases in the middle.

This chain uses TRBV19 with TRBJ1-1, with D possibly matching TRBD1 (6 bases). V dropped 9 bases and J dropped 0 bases, with 14 bases sitting between them. This CDR3 has 14 residues. Germline-derived CDR1 and CDR2 are LNHDA and SQIVND (reference sequence). The CDR3 bases are TGTGCCAGCCTGGACAGACGCATGAACACTGAAGCTTTCTTT. Its protein product is CASLDRRMNTEAFF. The full variable domain, completed using reference TRBV19 and TRBJ1-1, is DGGITQSPKYLFRKEGQNVTLSCEQNLNHDAMYWYRQDPGQGLRLIYYSQIVNDFQKGDIAEGYSVSREKKESFPLTVTSAQKNPTAFYLCASLDRRMNTEAFFGQGTRLTVV.

This clone has just a few counts. V and J are TRBV27 and TRBJ1-3, with D unclear. Germline CDR1 reads MNHEY; CDR2 reads SMNVEV (reference sequence). This CDR3 has 13 residues. V was pared by 6 bases and J by 0 bases, with 6 bases between. Here the CDR3 reads CASRQHSGNTIYF. CDR3 in DNA: TGTGCCAGCAGGCAGCACTCTGGAAACACCATATATTTT.

The chain couples TRBV29-1 to TRBJ1-1, with D possibly being TRBD1 (5 bases). Germline CDR1 and CDR2: SQVTM and ANQGSEA. The CDR3 sequence is 15 residues long. V lost 4 bases and J 1 base, leaving 16 bases between the germline ends. The CDR3 is CSVAIGTFSNTEAFF. CDR3 bases: TGCAGCGTTGCCATTGGGACCTTTTCGAACACTGAAGCTTTCTTT.

V is TRBV15 and J is TRBJ1-2; perhaps TRBD1 as D (5 bases). There are 13 residues in the CDR3. Germline loops: CDR1 LNHNV, CDR2 YYDKDF (reference sequence). Trimming took 5 bases from V and 4 from J, leaving 11 bases between them. The CDR3 sequence is CATSFGTAYGYTF. The CDR3 DNA reads TGTGCCACCAGCTTCGGGACGGCCTATGGCTACACCTTC.

This clone has more than one count but fewer than ten. The chain carries TRBV4-2 and TRBJ1-5; a weak D match, TRBD1 (6 bases). V lost 1 base, J lost 4 bases, and 14 bases lay in between. CDR3 length: 16 residues. CDR1 is LGHNA, CDR2 YNFKEQ, per germline. Here the CDR3 reads CASSQVRKGVNQPQHF. The CDR3 DNA sequence: TGTGCCAGCAGCCAAGTACGAAAGGGGGTAAATCAGCCCCAGCATTTT.

The J gene is TRBJ2-2, the V gene TRBV28; D call uncertain. Looked up from germline, CDR1 is MDHEN and CDR2 is SYDVKM. The CDR3 loop spans 12 amino acids. The V and J ends lost 1 base and 7 bases respectively, with 4 bases between them. DNA for the CDR3: TGTGCCAGCAGTTTATTAGTCGGGGAGCTGTTTTTT. This gives the protein CASSLLVGELFF.

The rearrangement uses TRBV5-1 and TRBJ2-4, with D maybe TRBD2 (6 bases). CDR3 length: 19 amino acids. Trimming left V 0 bases short and J 0 bases short, with 19 bases between. CDR1 and CDR2 (germline): SGHRS, YFSETQ. This CDR3 is CASSLGLGGLGLAKNIQYF. The CDR3 region has the DNA TGCGCCAGCAGCTTGGGTCTCGGGGGTTTAGGACTAGCCAAAAACATTCAGTACTTC.

The chain carries TRBV25-1 and TRBJ2-3; a weak D match, TRBD2 (6 bases). The CDR3 contains 14 residues. Between the trimmed V and J ends, which lost 2 bases and 6 bases, there was a span of 12 bases. Germline V CDR1 and CDR2: MGHDK, SYGVNS. CDR3: CASSEGGKLDTQYF. DNA of the CDR3: TGTGCCAGCAGTGAAGGAGGGAAATTGGATACGCAGTATTTT.

The gene calls are TRBV19 and TRBJ1-2; D is undetermined. This CDR3 spans 13 amino acids. V lost 3 bases, J lost 4 bases, and 9 bases lay in between. From germline, CDR1 is LNHDA and CDR2 SQIVND (reference sequence). Here the CDR3 DNA reads TGTGCCAGTAGTATGTCCGCGATCTATGGCTACACCTTC. Its translation: CASSMSAIYGYTF.

This clone was observed a single time. This chain connects TRBV18 to TRBJ2-1; D may be TRBD2 (6 bases). This CDR3 contains 15 residues. V lost 8 bases to trimming and J lost 3 bases, with 17 bases between them. Per germline, CDR1 KGHSH and CDR2 LQKENI. The CDR3 loop is CASRAGGTDYNEQFF. Written as DNA, the CDR3 is TGTGCCAGCCGCGCCGGAGGGACCGACTACAATGAGCAGTTCTTC. Full variable domain (outside the CDR3, taken from reference TRBV18 and TRBJ2-1): NAGVMQNPRHLVRRRGQEARLRCSPMKGHSHVYWYRQLPEEGLKFMVYLQKENIIDESGMPKERFSAEFPKEGPSILRIQQVVRGDSAAYFCASRAGGTDYNEQFFGPGTRLTVL.

In this sample, this clone turned up once. The gene calls are TRBV5-1 and TRBJ2-2, with TRBD1 identical over 7 bases. The CDR3 is 15 residues long. With 2 bases clipped from V and 3 bases from J, the junction kept 4 bases outside the gene matches. Germline assignment: CDR1 SGHRS and CDR2 YFSETQ. The DNA for the CDR3 is TGCGCCAGCAGCTTCGCCCAGGGGGACACCGGGGAGCTGTTTTTT. Encoded protein: CASSFAQGDTGELFF.

Regarding this clone: The sample carries other DNA sequences with the same CDR3. V usage is TRBV18 and J usage is TRBJ2-7, with D hard to call. V lost 5 bases, J lost 2 bases, and 7 bases lay in between. In germline, CDR1 is KGHSH, CDR2 LQKENI. This CDR3 has 12 residues. The CDR3 DNA reads TGTGCCAGCTCAGACGGAGCCTACGAGCAGTACTTC. It is translated as CASSDGAYEQYF.

This chain links TRBV20-1 with TRBJ1-1; no reliable D call. V lost 8 bases and J lost 4, with 11 bases in between. In germline, CDR1 is DFQATT, CDR2 SNEGSKA (reference sequence). This CDR3 contains 11 residues. CDR3 amino acids: CSRVRFTEAFF. CDR3 nucleotides: TGCAGTAGAGTTCGTTTCACTGAAGCTTTCTTT.

The chain has TRBV5-6 and TRBJ1-5; D is unclear. Germline assignment: CDR1 SGHDT and CDR2 YYEEEE. This CDR3 region has 12 residues. V shed 0 bases and J shed 6 bases, with 4 bases lying between them. Here the CDR3 DNA reads TGTGCCAGCAGCTTGGCCGGTCAGCCCCAGCATTTT. Residues: CASSLAGQPQHF.

The gene calls are TRBV5-4 and TRBJ2-6; D not resolved. Trimming stripped 4 bases from V and 2 bases from J, with 13 bases between. CDR3 size: 16 residues. Per germline, CDR1 SGHNT and CDR2 YYREEE (reference sequence). The CDR3 region has the DNA TGTGCCAGCAGCGCCCTAGTGGCGGCTGGGGCCAACGTCCTGACTTTC. Its translation: CASSALVAAGANVLTF.

The rearrangement uses TRBV15 and TRBJ1-2; D unresolved. There are 14 residues in the CDR3. V was clipped by 0 bases and J by 4 bases, with 9 bases between them. Germline CDR1 and CDR2: LNHNV and YYDKDF (reference sequence). The CDR3 sequence: CATSRDRPGYGYTF. The CDR3 DNA reads as TGTGCCACCAGCAGAGATAGGCCCGGCTATGGCTACACCTTC.

This rearrangement joins TRBV5-1 to TRBJ2-1; D is uncertain. The CDR3 spans 11 residues. From germline, CDR1 is SGHRS and CDR2 YFSETQ. Trimming pared 1 base from V and 10 bases from J, leaving 6 bases between. CDR3 sequence (DNA): TGCGCCAGCAGCTTGTATTCCGAGCAGTTCTTC. Translation gives CASSLYSEQFF. Filled out from reference TRBV5-1 and TRBJ2-1, the complete variable domain reads KAGVTQTPRYLIKTRGQQVTLSCSPISGHRSVSWYQQTPGQGLQFLFEYFSETQRNKGNFPGRFSGRQFSNSRSEMNVSTLELGDSALYLCASSLYSEQFFGPGTRLTVL.

This clone came up once. The V and J genes are TRBV13 and TRBJ1-2; 8 bases agree with TRBD1. CDR1 is PRHDT, CDR2 FYEKMQ, per germline (reference sequence). The CDR3 sequence is 16 residues long. Trimming took 1 base from V and 4 from J; bases not matched to a gene: 8. CDR3 region: CASSLETDRVGYGYTF. In nucleotides, the CDR3 is TGTGCCAGCAGCTTAGAAACGGACAGGGTTGGCTATGGCTACACCTTC.

This clone is a singleton in its sample. V and J are TRBV19 and TRBJ2-3; D is ambiguous. The CDR3 length is 16 residues. CDR1 LNHDA and CDR2 SQIVND come from the germline V gene (reference sequence). V was shortened by 4 bases and J by 0 bases, with 14 bases between the two germline ends. This chain's CDR3 is CASSTLATLSTDTQYF. Here the CDR3 DNA reads TGTGCCAGTAGTACCTTAGCTACCCTAAGCACAGATACGCAGTATTTT.